Detailed here is one T cell receptor beta chain. The record originates from a study of cytomegalovirus exposure and HLA in healthy donors. The PCR was carried out with 60 Vbeta primers and 13 Jbeta primers. Some clones are missing from TCRdb's copy, which holds only in-frame ones; the method was immunoSEQ multiplex PCR. The sample shows about 170,000 clones, around 84% of them seen only once. Sequenced sample: PBMCs. This TCR came from a young man in good health and CMV-seropositive.

CDR3 region: CSVELMYNEQFF. CDR3 nucleotides: TGCAGCGTTGAATTAATGTACAATGAGCAGTTCTTC. The chain couples TRBV29-1 to TRBJ2-1, with D unclear. The CDR3 is 12 amino acids. V lost 2 bases to trimming and J lost 4 bases, with 6 bases between them. The germline CDR1 and CDR2 sequences are SQVTM and ANQGSEA.